There are a few counts of the clone carrying this TCR beta chain. What it recognizes is unknown. Donors had nominal health at sampling but likely had unrecorded immune exposures. The data belong to a study of cytomegalovirus exposure and HLA in healthy donors. Findings of the study overall: Exclusion as indistinguishable affected some V segments, including TRBV6-2 and TRBV6-3. TCR sequences were mostly rare, though some public TCRs occurred in many donors. About 87% or about 30% of the time was how often most TCR beta V segments were productive, according to an earlier analysis.

The V gene lost 5 bases and the J gene lost 7 bases, with 11 bases spanning the gap. The CDR3 length is 13 residues. Germline assignment: CDR1 ENHRY and CDR2 SYGVKD. PCR employed 60 Vbeta and 13 Jbeta primers. Data came from immunoSEQ multiplex PCR; TCRdb stores just in-frame clones and leaves some out. The sample lists about 120,000 clones, about 10% seen once, with around 5% in the top ten. V is TRBV10-3 and J is TRBJ1-4; D may be TRBD1 (5 bases). The sequence derives from a woman aged 18-30 years in good health and CMV-seropositive. The sample was PBMCs. In nucleotides, the CDR3 is TGTGCCATCAGTTCAGTCGGGGGTGAAAAACTGTTTTTT. Amino acid sequence: CAISSVGGEKLFF.